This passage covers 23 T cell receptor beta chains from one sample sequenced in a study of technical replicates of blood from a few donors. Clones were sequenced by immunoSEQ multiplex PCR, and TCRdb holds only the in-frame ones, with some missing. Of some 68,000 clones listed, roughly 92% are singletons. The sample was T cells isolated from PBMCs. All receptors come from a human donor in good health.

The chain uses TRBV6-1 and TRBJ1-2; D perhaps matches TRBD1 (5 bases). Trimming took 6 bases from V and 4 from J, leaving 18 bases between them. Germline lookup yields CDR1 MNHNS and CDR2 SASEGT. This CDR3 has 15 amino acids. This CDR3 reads CASRPRRDSGYGYTF. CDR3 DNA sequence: TGTGCCAGCAGACCCAGACGGGACTCTGGCTATGGCTACACCTTC.

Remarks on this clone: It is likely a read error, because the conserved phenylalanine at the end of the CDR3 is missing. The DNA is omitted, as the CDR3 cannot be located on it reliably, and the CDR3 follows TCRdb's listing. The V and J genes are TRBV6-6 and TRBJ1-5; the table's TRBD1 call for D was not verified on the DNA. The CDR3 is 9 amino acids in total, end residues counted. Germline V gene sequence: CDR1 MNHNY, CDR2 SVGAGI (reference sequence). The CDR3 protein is CASFLTGGG.

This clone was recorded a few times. The chain's CDR3 is CASSEGQGVGELFF. The DNA for the CDR3 is TGTGCCAGCAGTGAAGGGCAGGGTGTTGGGGAGCTGTTTTTT. The chain has TRBV2 and TRBJ2-2, with TRBD1 as a possible D gene (5 bases). Between the trimmed V and J ends, which lost 1 base and 8 bases, there was a span of 11 bases. This CDR3 is 14 amino acids long. Germline CDR1 SNHLY, CDR2 FYNNEI.

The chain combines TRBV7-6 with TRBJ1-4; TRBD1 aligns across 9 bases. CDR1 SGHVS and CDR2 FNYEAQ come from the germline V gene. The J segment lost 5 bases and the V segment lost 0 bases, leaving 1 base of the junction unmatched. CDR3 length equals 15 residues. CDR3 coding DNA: TGTGCCAGCAGCTTAGCAGGGACAGGGAATGAAAAACTGTTTTTT. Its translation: CASSLAGTGNEKLFF.

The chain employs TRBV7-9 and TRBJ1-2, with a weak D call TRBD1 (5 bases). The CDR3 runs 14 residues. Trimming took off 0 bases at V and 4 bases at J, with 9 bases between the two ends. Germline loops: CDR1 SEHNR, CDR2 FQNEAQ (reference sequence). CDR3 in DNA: TGTGCCAGCAGCTTAGCCAGGGTATCCTATGGCTACACCTTC. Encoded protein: CASSLARVSYGYTF.

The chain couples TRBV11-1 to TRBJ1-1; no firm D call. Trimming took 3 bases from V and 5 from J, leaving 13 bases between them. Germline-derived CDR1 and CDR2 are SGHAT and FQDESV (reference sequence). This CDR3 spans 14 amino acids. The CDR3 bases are TGTGCCAGCAGCTTGGAAGTGGGAGGTACTGAAGCTTTCTTT. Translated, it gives CASSLEVGGTEAFF.

CDR3 DNA: TGTGCCAGCAGCTTAGCCAGGGTTGTTAGCGAGCAGTACTTC. This codes for CASSLARVVSEQYF. This chain connects TRBV11-2 to TRBJ2-7; D perhaps matches TRBD1 (5 bases). This CDR3 is 14 amino acids long. Trimming stripped 1 base from V and 6 bases from J, with 13 bases between. Germline V gene sequence: CDR1 SGHAT, CDR2 FQNNGV.

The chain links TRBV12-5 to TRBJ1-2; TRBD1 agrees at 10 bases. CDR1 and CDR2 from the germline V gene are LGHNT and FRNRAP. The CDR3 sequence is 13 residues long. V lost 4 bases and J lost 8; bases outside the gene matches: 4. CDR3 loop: CASGSGQGTGYTF. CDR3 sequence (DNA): TGTGCTAGTGGTTCGGGACAGGGGACCGGCTACACCTTC.

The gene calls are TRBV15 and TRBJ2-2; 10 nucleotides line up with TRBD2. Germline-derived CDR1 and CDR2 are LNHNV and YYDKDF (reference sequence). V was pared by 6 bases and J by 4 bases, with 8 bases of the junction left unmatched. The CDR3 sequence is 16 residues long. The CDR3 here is CATREAGGPFTGELFF. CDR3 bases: TGTGCCACCAGGGAAGCGGGAGGGCCGTTCACCGGGGAGCTGTTTTTT.

CDR3 DNA sequence: TGTGCCAGCAGCGTAGCCGGGGGGGTATCCTATGGCTACACCTTC. This gives the protein CASSVAGGVSYGYTF. V gene TRBV9 combines with J gene TRBJ1-2; the D gene is possibly TRBD1 (5 bases). V lost 0 bases and J 4 bases, leaving 13 bases between the germline ends. CDR1 is SGDLS and CDR2 is YYNGEE in the germline V gene. CDR3 size: 15 residues.

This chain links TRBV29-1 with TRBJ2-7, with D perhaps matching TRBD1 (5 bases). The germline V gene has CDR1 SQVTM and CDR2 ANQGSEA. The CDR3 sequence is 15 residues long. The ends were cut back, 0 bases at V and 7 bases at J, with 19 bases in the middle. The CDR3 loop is CSVEDYQGAVGEQYF. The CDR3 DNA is TGCAGCGTTGAAGATTATCAAGGGGCGGTCGGGGAGCAGTACTTC.

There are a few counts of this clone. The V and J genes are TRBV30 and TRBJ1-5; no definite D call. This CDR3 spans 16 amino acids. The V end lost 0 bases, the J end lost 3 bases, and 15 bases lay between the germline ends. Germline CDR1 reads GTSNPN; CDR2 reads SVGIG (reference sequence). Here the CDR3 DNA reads TGTGCCTGGAGTGTACGGAGCAGCACAAACAATCAGCCCCAGCATTTT. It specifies CAWSVRSSTNNQPQHF.

The CDR3: CAWSAGTGRLDEQYF. Written as DNA, the CDR3 is TGTGCCTGGAGTGCTGGGACAGGGAGGTTAGACGAGCAGTACTTC. The chain carries TRBV30 and TRBJ2-7, with 9 bases identical to TRBD1. The ends lost 1 base at V and 5 bases at J; junction bases unmatched: 9. CDR3 length: 15 residues. Germline V gives CDR1 GTSNPN, CDR2 SVGIG (reference sequence).

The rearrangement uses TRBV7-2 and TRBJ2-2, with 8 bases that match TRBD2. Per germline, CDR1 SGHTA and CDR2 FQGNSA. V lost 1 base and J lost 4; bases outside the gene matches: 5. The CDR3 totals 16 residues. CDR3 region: CASSLETSVGTGELFF. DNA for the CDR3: TGTGCCAGCAGCTTAGAGACTAGCGTGGGCACCGGGGAGCTGTTTTTT.

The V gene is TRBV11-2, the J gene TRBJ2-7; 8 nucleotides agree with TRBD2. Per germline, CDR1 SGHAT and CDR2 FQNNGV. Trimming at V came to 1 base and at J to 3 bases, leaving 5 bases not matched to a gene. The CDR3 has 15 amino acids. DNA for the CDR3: TGTGCCAGCAGCTTAGCTGGTAGCGGGATCTACGAGCAGTACTTC. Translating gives CASSLAGSGIYEQYF.

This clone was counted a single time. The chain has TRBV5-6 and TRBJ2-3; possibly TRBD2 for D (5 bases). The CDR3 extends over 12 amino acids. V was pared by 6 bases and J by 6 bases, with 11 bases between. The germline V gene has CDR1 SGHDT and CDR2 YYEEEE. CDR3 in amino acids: CASTIRGDTQYF. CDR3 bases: TGTGCCAGCACCATTCGAGGGGATACGCAGTATTTT. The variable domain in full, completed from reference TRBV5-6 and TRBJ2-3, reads DAGVTQSPTHLIKTRGQQVTLRCSPKSGHDTVSWYQQALGQGPQFIFQYYEEEERQRGNFPDRFSGHQFPNYSSELNVNALLLGDSALYLCASTIRGDTQYFGPGTRLTVL.

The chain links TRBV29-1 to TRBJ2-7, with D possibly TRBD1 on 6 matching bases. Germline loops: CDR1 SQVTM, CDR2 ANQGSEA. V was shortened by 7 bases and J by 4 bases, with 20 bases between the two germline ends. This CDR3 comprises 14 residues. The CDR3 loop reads CSGGNPGQTYEQYF. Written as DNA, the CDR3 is TGCAGCGGAGGAAACCCCGGACAGACTTACGAGCAGTACTTC.

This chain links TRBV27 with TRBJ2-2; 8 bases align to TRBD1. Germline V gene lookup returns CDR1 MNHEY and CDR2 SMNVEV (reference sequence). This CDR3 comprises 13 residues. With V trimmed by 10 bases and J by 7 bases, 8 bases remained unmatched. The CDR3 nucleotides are TGTGCCACCAGCAGGGGGCGGAACGGGGAGCTGTTTTTT. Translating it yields CATSRGRNGELFF.

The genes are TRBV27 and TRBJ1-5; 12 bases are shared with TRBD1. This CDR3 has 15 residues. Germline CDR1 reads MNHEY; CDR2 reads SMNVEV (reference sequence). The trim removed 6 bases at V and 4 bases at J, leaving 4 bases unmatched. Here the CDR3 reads CASRRDRGPNQPQHF. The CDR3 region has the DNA TGTGCCAGCAGAAGGGACAGGGGGCCTAATCAGCCCCAGCATTTT.

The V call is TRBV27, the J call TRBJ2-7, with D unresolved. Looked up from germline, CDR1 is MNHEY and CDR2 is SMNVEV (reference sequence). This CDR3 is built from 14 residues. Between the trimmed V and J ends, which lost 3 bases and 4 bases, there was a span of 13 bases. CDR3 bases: TGTGCCAGCAGTTTTGGGCAGGTTAATTACGAGCAGTACTTC. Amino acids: CASSFGQVNYEQYF.

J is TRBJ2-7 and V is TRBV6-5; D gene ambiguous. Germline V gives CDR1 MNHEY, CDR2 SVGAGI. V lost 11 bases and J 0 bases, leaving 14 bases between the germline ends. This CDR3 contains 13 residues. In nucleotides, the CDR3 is TGTGCCTCACACTCGGGTACCTCCTACGAGCAGTACTTC. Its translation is CASHSGTSYEQYF.

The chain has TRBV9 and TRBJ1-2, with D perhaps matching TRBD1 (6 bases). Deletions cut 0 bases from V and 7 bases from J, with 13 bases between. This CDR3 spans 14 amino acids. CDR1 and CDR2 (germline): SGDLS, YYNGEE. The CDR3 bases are TGTGCCAGCAGCGTAGGACAGGCCCGGAGTGGCTACACCTTC. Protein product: CASSVGQARSGYTF.

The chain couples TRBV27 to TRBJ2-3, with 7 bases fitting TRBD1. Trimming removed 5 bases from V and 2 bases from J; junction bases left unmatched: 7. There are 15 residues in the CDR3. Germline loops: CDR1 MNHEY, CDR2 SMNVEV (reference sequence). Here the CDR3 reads CASSDRDGHTDTQYF. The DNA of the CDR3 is TGTGCCAGCAGTGACAGGGATGGGCACACAGATACGCAGTATTTT.